This is a list of T cell receptor beta chains from one sample in a study of blood T cell repertoires in COVID-19. The assay was immunoSEQ multiplex PCR, and TCRdb's table has in-frame clones only and misses some. The table lists 200,000 to 300,000 clones, approximately 83% of them singletons. The material sequenced was peripheral blood. The receptors derive from a middle-aged man with acute or convalescent COVID-19. Each CDR3 is given with its conserved first and last residue. The order of the fields is J gene, V gene, D gene, CDR3 length, clone size, CDR3 protein, CDR3 DNA. A D gene is named only where the DNA matches it firmly. Only part of the rows carry a size: once, few, many, or a class if the clone is expanded.

TRBJ1-2 TRBV4-1 TRBD1 18 . CASSQFLSGTGGDYGYTF TGCGCCAGCAGCCAATTTCTCTCCGGGACAGGGGGAGACTATGGCTACACCTTC
TRBJ2-1 TRBV21-1 . 18 . CASSKVPGLAGGNNEQFF TGTGCCAGCAGCAAAGTCCCGGGACTAGCGGGAGGGAACAATGAGCAGTTCTTC
TRBJ1-3 TRBV29-1 . 14 . CSVREQQAGNTIYF TGCAGCGTTAGGGAACAACAGGCTGGAAACACCATATATTTT
TRBJ2-5 TRBV5-1 TRBD1 14 few CASSPGQGQETQYF TGCGCCAGCAGCCCGGGACAGGGGCAAGAGACCCAGTACTTC
TRBJ2-7 TRBV2 . 13 . CASSEDTGLEQYF TGTGCCAGCAGTGAGGATACAGGGCTCGAGCAGTACTTC
TRBJ1-2 TRBV19 . 13 . CASSIGRNYGYTF TGTGCCAGTAGTATTGGTCGGAACTATGGCTACACCTTC
TRBJ2-1 TRBV5-4 TRBD2 17 . CASLAGGRVSSYNEQFF TGTGCCAGCCTTGCCGGCGGGAGGGTTAGCTCCTACAATGAGCAGTTCTTC
TRBJ2-3 TRBV7-5 . 16 . CVRSTRTSVPTDTQYF TGTGTCAGAAGCACCCGGACTAGCGTACCCACAGATACGCAGTATTTT
TRBJ2-3 TRBV3-1/TRBV3-2 . 14 . CASSRTALTDTQYF TGTGCCAGCAGTCGGACAGCCCTCACAGATACGCAGTATTTT
TRBJ2-6 TRBV5-5 TRBD2 17 . CASSLSGSKIGANVLTF TGTGCCAGCAGCTTAAGCGGGAGCAAAATTGGGGCCAACGTCCTGACTTTC
TRBJ1-1 TRBV10-3 . 17 . CASFYSVGQGENTEAFF TGTGCCAGCTTTTATTCCGTCGGGCAGGGTGAGAACACTGAAGCTTTCTTT
TRBJ1-5 TRBV6-5 . 13 . CASTPREYQPQHF TGTGCCAGCACCCCGAGGGAGTATCAGCCCCAGCATTTT
TRBJ2-1 TRBV7-2 . 16 once CASSLVGRGAYNEQFF TGTGCCAGCAGCTTAGTCGGCAGGGGTGCCTACAATGAGCAGTTCTTC
TRBJ1-1 TRBV5-1 . 13 once CASSLLGGTEAFF TGCGCCAGCAGCTTGCTCGGGGGCACTGAAGCTTTCTTT
TRBJ2-5 TRBV30 . 11 . CAWDSQETQYF TGTGCCTGGGACAGCCAAGAGACCCAGTACTTC
TRBJ1-6 TRBV7-2 . 14 few CASSSDGGRSPLHF TGTGCCAGCAGCTCAGACGGGGGGCGATCACCCCTCCACTTT
TRBJ2-1 TRBV7-9 TRBD2 16 . CASSLGASGPYNEQFF TGTGCCAGCAGCTTAGGGGCTAGCGGACCTTACAATGAGCAGTTCTTC
TRBJ1-1 TRBV7-7 . 13 . CASLPNRGTEAFF TGTGCCAGCCTCCCGAACCGGGGCACTGAAGCTTTCTTT
TRBJ2-7 TRBV11-2 . 12 . CASGTNRVEQYF TGTGCCAGCGGCACAAACAGGGTCGAGCAGTACTTC
TRBJ1-1 TRBV6-5 TRBD1 14 . CASSRTGGNTEAFF TGTGCCAGCAGCCGGACAGGGGGAAACACTGAAGCTTTCTTT
TRBJ2-3 TRBV10-1 . 17 . CASSEPPGAGPTDTQYF TGCGCCAGCAGTGAACCCCCAGGAGCGGGCCCCACAGATACGCAGTATTTT
TRBJ2-5 TRBV5-5 TRBD2 16 . CASLTGSSGTQETQYF TGTGCCAGCCTCACAGGATCGAGCGGGACCCAAGAGACCCAGTACTTC
TRBJ2-3 TRBV20-1 TRBD1 15 . CSASTGRGQTDTQYF TGCAGTGCTAGTACCGGTAGGGGGCAGACAGATACGCAGTATTTT
TRBJ2-1 TRBV2 . 11 . CASTTYNEQFF TGTGCCAGCACAACCTACAATGAGCAGTTCTTC
TRBJ1-2 TRBV10-3 . 14 . CAISEWGREDGYTF TGTGCCATCAGTGAGTGGGGCAGGGAGGATGGCTACACCTTC
TRBJ1-5 TRBV6-5 TRBD1 15 . CASRDRGVSNQPQHF TGTGCCAGCCGGGACAGGGGGGTAAGCAATCAGCCCCAGCATTTT
TRBJ2-5 TRBV15 . 14 . CATSRDVGRETQYF TGTGCCACCAGCAGAGATGTCGGTCGGGAGACCCAGTACTTC
TRBJ1-4 TRBV9 . 14 . CASSPRRTNEKLFF TGTGCCAGCAGCCCCCGGAGGACTAATGAAAAACTGTTTTTT
TRBJ1-2 TRBV5-6 . 16 . CASSLELIRESYGYTF TGTGCCAGCAGCTTGGAACTGATAAGGGAGTCCTATGGCTACACCTTC
TRBJ2-7 TRBV3-1/TRBV3-2 . 14 . CASSQGDSLLEQYF TGTGCCAGCAGCCAAGGTGACTCACTGCTCGAGCAGTACTTC
TRBJ2-4 TRBV7-8 . 13 once CASSLGGENIQYF TGTGCCAGCAGCTTAGGCGGGGAAAACATTCAGTACTTC
TRBJ2-5 TRBV6-1 . 16 . CASSVRRVGPQETQYF TGTGCCAGCAGTGTTAGGAGGGTTGGGCCCCAAGAGACCCAGTACTTC
TRBJ1-4 TRBV5-1 TRBD1 15 . CASSLAGQDNEKLFF TGCGCCAGCAGCTTGGCGGGACAGGATAATGAAAAACTGTTTTTT
TRBJ2-7 TRBV6-5 TRBD1 14 once CASSPDRGVYEQYF TGTGCCAGCAGTCCCGACAGGGGGGTTTACGAGCAGTACTTC
TRBJ1-2 TRBV5-5 . 13 . CASSLQQSYGYTF TGTGCCAGCAGCTTGCAACAAAGCTATGGCTACACCTTC
TRBJ1-5 TRBV28 TRBD1 15 . CASITDRVGNQPQHF TGTGCCAGCATCACTGACAGGGTAGGCAATCAGCCCCAGCATTTT
TRBJ2-1 TRBV7-2 TRBD2 17 . CASSSGYSGRATDEQFF TGTGCCAGCAGCTCGGGGTATAGCGGGAGGGCAACGGATGAGCAGTTCTTC
TRBJ1-2 TRBV9 . 15 few CASSVAGTRGVGYTF TGTGCCAGCAGCGTAGCCGGGACTCGAGGAGTTGGCTACACCTTC
TRBJ2-1 TRBV3-1/TRBV3-2 . 15 . CASSQAFAGANEQFF TGTGCCAGCAGCCAAGCGTTCGCGGGGGCGAATGAGCAGTTCTTC
TRBJ1-6 TRBV7-3 . 14 . CASSEGQTNSPLHF TGTGCCAGCAGCGAAGGACAGACGAATTCACCCCTCCACTTT
TRBJ2-3 TRBV7-8 TRBD2 16 few CASSSPAGTRTDTQYF TGTGCCAGCAGCTCTCCGGCCGGGACTAGAACAGATACGCAGTATTTT
TRBJ2-3 TRBV30 TRBD2 13 . CAVTAGSTDTQYF TGTGCCGTGACAGCGGGGAGCACAGATACGCAGTATTTT
TRBJ2-2 TRBV6-5 . 15 few CASSSRGANTGELFF TGTGCCAGCAGTAGCAGGGGGGCGAACACCGGGGAGCTGTTTTTT
TRBJ1-5 TRBV4-1 . 17 . CASSQDWRDGRGRPQHF TGCGCCAGCAGCCAAGATTGGAGAGATGGGAGGGGTCGGCCCCAGCATTTT
TRBJ1-2 TRBV3-1/TRBV3-2 TRBD1 15 . CASSPTTGGVYGYTF TGTGCCAGCAGCCCCACGACAGGGGGCGTCTATGGCTACACCTTC
TRBJ2-5 TRBV6-1 . 14 . CASSEGGRGETQYF TGTGCCAGCAGTGAAGGGGGCCGGGGGGAGACCCAGTACTTC
TRBJ2-1 TRBV6-6 . 14 . CASQGLREGNEQFF TGTGCCTCACAAGGCCTGAGAGAGGGCAATGAGCAGTTCTTC
TRBJ2-1 TRBV13 . 13 . CASSAGLLNEQFF TGTGCCAGCAGCGCGGGACTTCTAAATGAGCAGTTCTTC
TRBJ2-1 TRBV7-2 TRBD2 15 . CASSLGGLAGVEQFF TGTGCCAGCAGCTTGGGGGGACTAGCGGGAGTTGAGCAGTTCTTC
TRBJ2-1 TRBV4-1 TRBD2 15 once CASSQERGLSNEQFF TGCGCCAGCAGCCAAGAGCGGGGGTTGTCCAATGAGCAGTTCTTC
TRBJ2-5 TRBV23-1 . 12 few CAGLEYQETQYF TGCGCGGGACTGGAGTACCAAGAGACCCAGTACTTC
TRBJ2-5 TRBV11-2 TRBD2 15 . CASSWSGGPGETQYF TGTGCCAGCAGTTGGTCGGGAGGCCCTGGGGAGACCCAGTACTTC
TRBJ2-1 TRBV5-4 TRBD2 17 few CASSLIYGTNAYNEQFF TGTGCCAGCAGCTTGATTTACGGGACTAACGCCTACAATGAGCAGTTCTTC
TRBJ1-1 TRBV11-2 . 17 few CASSFRGQLVLNTEAFF TGTGCCAGCAGCTTTAGGGGTCAGCTGGTTTTGAACACTGAAGCTTTCTTT
TRBJ1-1 TRBV5-1 . 13 . CASSLNRNTEAFF TGCGCCAGCAGCCTTAATAGGAACACTGAAGCTTTCTTT
TRBJ1-4 TRBV3-1/TRBV3-2 . 17 . CASSRSRSATTNEKLFF TGTGCCAGCAGCCGAAGTCGAAGTGCGACAACTAATGAAAAACTGTTTTTT
TRBJ1-6 TRBV6-2/TRBV6-3 . 12 . CVSSYRGGILHF TGTGTCAGCAGTTACCGAGGGGGAATCCTCCACTTT
TRBJ2-7 TRBV7-2 TRBD2 15 . CASSLVRGDSAEQYF TGTGCCAGCAGCTTAGTTCGGGGGGATTCGGCCGAGCAGTACTTC
TRBJ2-3 TRBV7-9 . 16 . CASSPIAGLTTDTQYF TGTGCCAGCAGCCCGATCGCGGGACTCACCACAGATACGCAGTATTTT